The 4 T cell receptor beta chains listed next were all sequenced from one sample in a study of cytomegalovirus exposure and HLA in healthy donors. It was with 60 Vbeta and 13 Jbeta primers that the PCR ran. Only in-frame clones appear in the TCRdb table, and some are missing; sequencing was by immunoSEQ multiplex PCR. The table lists around 120,000 clones, around 71% of them singletons. Sample: PBMCs. These receptors originate from a woman aged 60-75 years in good health and CMV-seropositive.

V is TRBV18 and J is TRBJ1-6; TRBD1 aligns across 7 bases. CDR1 is KGHSH, CDR2 LQKENI, per germline. The CDR3 has 15 amino acids. V trimming: 6 bases; J trimming: 10 bases; junction bases outside the gene matches: 12. CDR3 sequence reads: CASSKIDREQSPLHF. Written as DNA, the CDR3 is TGTGCCAGCTCGAAGATAGACAGGGAACAATCACCCCTCCACTTT.

The J gene is TRBJ1-4, the V gene TRBV6-1; D ambiguous. V shed 0 bases and J shed 8 bases, with 10 bases lying between them. Germline assignment: CDR1 MNHNS and CDR2 SASEGT. The CDR3 has 14 residues. CDR3 nucleotides: TGTGCCAGCAGTGAAGCTGGTATGCTAGAAAAACTGTTTTTT. Translation gives CASSEAGMLEKLFF.

This chain uses TRBV21-1 with TRBJ1-2; TRBD1, the table's D call, lacks a check against the DNA. TRBV21-1 is flagged as a pseudogene. The CDR3 length is 14 residues. The CDR3 reads CASKGTRARYGYTF. In DNA form, the CDR3 reads TGTGCCAGCAAAGGAACCAGGGCCCGCTATGGCTACACCTTC.

The V and J genes are TRBV11-1 and TRBJ1-4; 11 nucleotides align to TRBD1. Germline CDR1 and CDR2: SGHAT and FQDESV (reference sequence). The trim removed 5 bases at V and 7 bases at J, leaving 6 bases unmatched. The CDR3 loop spans 15 amino acids. Written as DNA, the CDR3 is TGTGCCAGCAGCCCCCGGACAGGGGGCAGTGAAAAACTGTTTTTT. Translated: CASSPRTGGSEKLFF.